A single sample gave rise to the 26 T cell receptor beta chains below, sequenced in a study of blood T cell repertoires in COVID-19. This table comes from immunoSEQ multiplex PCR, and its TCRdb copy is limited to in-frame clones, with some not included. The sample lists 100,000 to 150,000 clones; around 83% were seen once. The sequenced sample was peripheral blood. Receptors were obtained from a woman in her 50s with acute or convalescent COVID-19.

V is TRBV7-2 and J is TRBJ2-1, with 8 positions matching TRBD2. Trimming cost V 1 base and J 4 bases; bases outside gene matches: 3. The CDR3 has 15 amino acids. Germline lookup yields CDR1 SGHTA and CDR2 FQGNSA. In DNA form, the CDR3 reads TGTGCCAGCAGCTTAGGCGGGGGGCCATACAATGAGCAGTTCTTC. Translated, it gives CASSLGGGPYNEQFF.

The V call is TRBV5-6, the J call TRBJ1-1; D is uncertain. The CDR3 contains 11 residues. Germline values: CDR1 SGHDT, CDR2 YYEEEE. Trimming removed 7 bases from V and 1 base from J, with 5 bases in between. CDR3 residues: CASEKNTEAFF. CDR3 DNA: TGTGCCAGCGAGAAGAACACTGAAGCTTTCTTT.

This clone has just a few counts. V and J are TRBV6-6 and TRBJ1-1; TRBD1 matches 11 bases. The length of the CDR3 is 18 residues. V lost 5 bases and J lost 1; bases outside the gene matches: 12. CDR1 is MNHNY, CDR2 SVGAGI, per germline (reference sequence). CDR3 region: CASSLKARTGGRNTEAFF. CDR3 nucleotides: TGTGCCAGCAGTCTTAAGGCAAGGACAGGGGGCCGGAACACTGAAGCTTTCTTT.

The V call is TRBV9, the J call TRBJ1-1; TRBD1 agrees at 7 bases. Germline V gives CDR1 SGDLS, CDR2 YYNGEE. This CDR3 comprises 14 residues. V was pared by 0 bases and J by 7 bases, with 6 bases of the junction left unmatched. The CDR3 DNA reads TGTGCCAGCAGCGTAGATGTACAGGGGTTTGAAGCTTTCTTT. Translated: CASSVDVQGFEAFF. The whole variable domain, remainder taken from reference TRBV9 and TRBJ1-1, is DSGVTQTPKHLITATGQRVTLRCSPRSGDLSVYWYQQSLDQGLQFLIQYYNGEERAKGNILERFSAQQFPDLHSELNLSSLELGDSALYFCASSVDVQGFEAFFGQGTRLTVV.

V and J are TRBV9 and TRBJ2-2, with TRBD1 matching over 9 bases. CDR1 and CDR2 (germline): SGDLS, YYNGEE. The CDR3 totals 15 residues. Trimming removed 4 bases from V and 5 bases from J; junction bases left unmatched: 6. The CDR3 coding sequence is TGTGCCAGCAGCCCGTGGGACAGGGTGACCGGGGAGCTGTTTTTT. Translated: CASSPWDRVTGELFF.

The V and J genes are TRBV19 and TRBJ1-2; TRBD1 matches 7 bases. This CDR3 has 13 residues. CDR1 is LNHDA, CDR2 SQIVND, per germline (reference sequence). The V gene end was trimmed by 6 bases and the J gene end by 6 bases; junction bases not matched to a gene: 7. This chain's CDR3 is CASSRETGHGYTF. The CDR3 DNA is TGTGCCAGTAGCAGGGAGACAGGGCATGGCTACACCTTC.

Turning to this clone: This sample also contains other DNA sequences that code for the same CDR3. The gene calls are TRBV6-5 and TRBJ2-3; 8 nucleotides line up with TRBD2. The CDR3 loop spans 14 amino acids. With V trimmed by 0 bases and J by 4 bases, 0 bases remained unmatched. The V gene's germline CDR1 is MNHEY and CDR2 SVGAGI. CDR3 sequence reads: CASSYSGGADTQYF. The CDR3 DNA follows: TGTGCCAGCAGTTACTCCGGGGGGGCAGATACGCAGTATTTT.

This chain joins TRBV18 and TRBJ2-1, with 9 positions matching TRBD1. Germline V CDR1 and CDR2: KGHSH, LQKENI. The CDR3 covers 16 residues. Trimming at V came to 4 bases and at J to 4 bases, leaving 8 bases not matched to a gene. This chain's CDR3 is CASSLYRDRVYNEQFF. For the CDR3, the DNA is TGTGCCAGCTCACTATACCGGGACAGGGTATACAATGAGCAGTTCTTC.

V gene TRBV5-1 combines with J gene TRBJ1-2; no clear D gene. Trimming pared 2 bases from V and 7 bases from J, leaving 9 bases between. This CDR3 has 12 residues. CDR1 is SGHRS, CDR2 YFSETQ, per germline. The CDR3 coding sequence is TGCGCCAGCAGCTTAAATGAGGGTGGCTACACCTTC. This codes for CASSLNEGGYTF.

For the CDR3, the DNA is TGTGCCACCCGGGACAGGGGTCCAGATACGCAGTATTTT. This codes for CATRDRGPDTQYF. The chain joins TRBV10-3 to TRBJ2-3, with 10 nucleotides matching TRBD1. This CDR3 contains 13 residues. From germline, CDR1 is ENHRY and CDR2 SYGVKD. The ends lost 10 bases at V and 4 bases at J; junction bases unmatched: 5.

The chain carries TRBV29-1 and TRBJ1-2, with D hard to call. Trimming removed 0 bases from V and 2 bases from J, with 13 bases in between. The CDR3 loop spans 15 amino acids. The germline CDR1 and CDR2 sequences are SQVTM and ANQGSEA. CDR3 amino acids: CSVEDTGLVNYGYTF. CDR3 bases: TGCAGCGTTGAAGATACGGGTCTCGTCAACTATGGCTACACCTTC.

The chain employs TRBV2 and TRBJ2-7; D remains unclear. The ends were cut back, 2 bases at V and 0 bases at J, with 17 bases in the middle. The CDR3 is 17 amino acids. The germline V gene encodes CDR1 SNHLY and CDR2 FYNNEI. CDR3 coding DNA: TGTGCCAGCAGTGAAATTTTAAGAGGTGCTCTCTCCTACGAGCAGTACTTC. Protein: CASSEILRGALSYEQYF.

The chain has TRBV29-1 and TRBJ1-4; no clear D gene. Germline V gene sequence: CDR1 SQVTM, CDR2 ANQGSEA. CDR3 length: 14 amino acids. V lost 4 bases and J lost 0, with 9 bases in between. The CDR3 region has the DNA TGCAGCGTTGTAGCTCCTTCAACTAATGAAAAACTGTTTTTT. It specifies CSVVAPSTNEKLFF.

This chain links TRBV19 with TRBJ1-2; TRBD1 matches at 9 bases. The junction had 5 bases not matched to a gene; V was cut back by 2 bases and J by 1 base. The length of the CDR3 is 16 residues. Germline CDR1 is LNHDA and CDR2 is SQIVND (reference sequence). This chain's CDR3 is CASSIFGQGINYGYTF. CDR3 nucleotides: TGTGCCAGTAGTATATTTGGACAGGGGATTAACTATGGCTACACCTTC.

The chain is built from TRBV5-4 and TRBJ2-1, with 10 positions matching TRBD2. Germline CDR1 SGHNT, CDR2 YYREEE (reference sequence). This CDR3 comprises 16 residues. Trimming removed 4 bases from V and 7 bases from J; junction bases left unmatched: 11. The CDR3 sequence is CASSAMLAGAPNEQFF. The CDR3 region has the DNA TGTGCCAGCAGCGCAATGCTAGCGGGGGCCCCAAATGAGCAGTTCTTC. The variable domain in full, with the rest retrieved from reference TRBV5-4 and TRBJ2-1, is ETGVTQSPTHLIKTRGQQVTLRCSSQSGHNTVSWYQQALGQGPQFIFQYYREEENGRGNFPPRFSGLQFPNYSSELNVNALELDDSALYLCASSAMLAGAPNEQFFGPGTRLTVL.

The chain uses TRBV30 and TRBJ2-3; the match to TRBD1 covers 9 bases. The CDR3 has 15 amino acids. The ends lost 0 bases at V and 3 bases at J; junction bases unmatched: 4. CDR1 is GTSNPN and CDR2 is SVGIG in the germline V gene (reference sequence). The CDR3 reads CAWSVRGQGTDTQYF. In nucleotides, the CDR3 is TGTGCCTGGAGTGTACGCGGACAGGGGACAGATACGCAGTATTTT.

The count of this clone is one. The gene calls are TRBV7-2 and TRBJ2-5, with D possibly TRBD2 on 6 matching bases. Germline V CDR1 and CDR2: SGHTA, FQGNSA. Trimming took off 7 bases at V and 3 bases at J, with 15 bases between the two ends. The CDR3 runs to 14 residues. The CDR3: CASKRGTYEETQYF. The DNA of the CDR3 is TGTGCCAGCAAGAGAGGGACTTACGAAGAGACCCAGTACTTC. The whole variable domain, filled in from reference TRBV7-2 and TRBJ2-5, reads GAGVSQSPSNKVTEKGKDVELRCDPISGHTALYWYRQSLGQGLEFLIYFQGNSAPDKSGLPSDRFSAERTGGSVSTLTIQRTQQEDSAVYLCASKRGTYEETQYFGPGTRLLVL.

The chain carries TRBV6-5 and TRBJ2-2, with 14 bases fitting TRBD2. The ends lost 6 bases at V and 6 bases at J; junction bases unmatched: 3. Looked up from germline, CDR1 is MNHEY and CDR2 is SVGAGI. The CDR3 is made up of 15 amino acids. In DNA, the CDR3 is TGTGCCAGCAGGGGACTAGCGGGGGTCGCCGGGGAGCTGTTTTTT. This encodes CASRGLAGVAGELFF.

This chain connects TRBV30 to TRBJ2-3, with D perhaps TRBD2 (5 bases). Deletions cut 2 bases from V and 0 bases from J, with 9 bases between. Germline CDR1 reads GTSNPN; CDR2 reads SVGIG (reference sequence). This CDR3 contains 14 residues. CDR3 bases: TGTGCCTGGAGTTCCACTAGGAGCACAGATACGCAGTATTTT. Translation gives CAWSSTRSTDTQYF.

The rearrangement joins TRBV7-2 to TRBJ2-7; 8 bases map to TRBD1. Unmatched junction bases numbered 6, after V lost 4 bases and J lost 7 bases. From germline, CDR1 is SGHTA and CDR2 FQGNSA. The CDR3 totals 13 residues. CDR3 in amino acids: CASSSTGGIEQYF. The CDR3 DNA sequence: TGTGCCAGCAGCTCAACAGGGGGTATAGAGCAGTACTTC.

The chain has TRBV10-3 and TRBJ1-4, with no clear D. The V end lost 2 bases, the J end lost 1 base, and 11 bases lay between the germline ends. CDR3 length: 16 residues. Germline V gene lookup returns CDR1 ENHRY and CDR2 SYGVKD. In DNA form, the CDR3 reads TGTGCCATCAGTGAGGGTTTGGGCAGAACTAATGAAAAACTGTTTTTT. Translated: CAISEGLGRTNEKLFF.

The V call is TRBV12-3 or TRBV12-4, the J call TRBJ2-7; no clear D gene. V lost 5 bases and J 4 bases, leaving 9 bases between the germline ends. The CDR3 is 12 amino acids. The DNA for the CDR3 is TGTGCCAGCAGTGCGTTGGTTTACGAGCAGTACTTC. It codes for CASSALVYEQYF.

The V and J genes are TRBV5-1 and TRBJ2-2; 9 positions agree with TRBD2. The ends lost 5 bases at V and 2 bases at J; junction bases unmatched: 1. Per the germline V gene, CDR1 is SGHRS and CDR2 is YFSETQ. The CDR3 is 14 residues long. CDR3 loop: CASRRGGNTGELFF. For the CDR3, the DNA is TGCGCCAGCAGGCGGGGGGGCAACACCGGGGAGCTGTTTTTT.

The CDR3 sequence: CASSLGKQGWYEQYF. In nucleotides, the CDR3 is TGTGCCAGCAGCTTAGGTAAACAGGGTTGGTACGAGCAGTACTTC. V usage is TRBV11-2 and J usage is TRBJ2-7, with D perhaps TRBD1 (6 bases). The CDR3 length is 15 residues. Germline assignment: CDR1 SGHAT and CDR2 FQNNGV. V was cut by 1 base and J by 4 bases, with 14 bases left in between. The whole variable domain, filled in from reference TRBV11-2 and TRBJ2-7, reads EAGVAQSPRYKIIEKRQSVAFWCNPISGHATLYWYQQILGQGPKLLIQFQNNGVVDDSQLPKDRFSAERLKGVDSTLKIQPAKLEDSAVYLCASSLGKQGWYEQYFGPGTRLTVT.

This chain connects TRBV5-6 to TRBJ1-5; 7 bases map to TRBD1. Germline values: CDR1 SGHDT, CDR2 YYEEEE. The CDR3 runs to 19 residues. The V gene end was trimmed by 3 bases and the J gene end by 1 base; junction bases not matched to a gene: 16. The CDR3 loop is CASSSQTGWRGTSNQPQHF. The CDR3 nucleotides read TGTGCCAGCAGCTCCCAGACAGGGTGGAGGGGAACAAGCAATCAGCCCCAGCATTTT.

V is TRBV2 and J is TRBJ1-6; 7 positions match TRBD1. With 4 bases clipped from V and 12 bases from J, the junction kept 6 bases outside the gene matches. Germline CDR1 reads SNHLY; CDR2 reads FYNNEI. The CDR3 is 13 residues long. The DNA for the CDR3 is TGTGCCAGCAGTGGACAGGGAGTATTACCCCTCCACTTT. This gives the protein CASSGQGVLPLHF.